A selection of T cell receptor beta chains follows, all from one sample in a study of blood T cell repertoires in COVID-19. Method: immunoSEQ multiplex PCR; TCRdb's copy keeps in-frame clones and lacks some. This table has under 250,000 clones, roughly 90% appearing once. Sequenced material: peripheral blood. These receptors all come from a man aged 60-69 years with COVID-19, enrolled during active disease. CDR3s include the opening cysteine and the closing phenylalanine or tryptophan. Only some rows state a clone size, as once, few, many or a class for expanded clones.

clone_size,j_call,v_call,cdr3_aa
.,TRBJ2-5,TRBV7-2,CASSWDRNLQETQYF
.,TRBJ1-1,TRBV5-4,CASSVDRASTFF
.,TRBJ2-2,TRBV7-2,CASSLVSTSGPNTGELFF
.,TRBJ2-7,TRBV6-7,CAILGRGLYEQYF
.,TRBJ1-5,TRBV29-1,CSVVKTGGTDQPQHF
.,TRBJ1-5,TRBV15,CATSRVANNQPQHF
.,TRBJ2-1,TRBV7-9,CASSLGVGGRANEQFF
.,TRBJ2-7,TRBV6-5,CASSQPGHPYEQYF
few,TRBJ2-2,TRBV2,CASRRGGRNSGELFF
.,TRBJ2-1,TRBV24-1,CATSDFQPRGEQFF
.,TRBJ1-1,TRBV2,CVPGQGGMNTEAFF
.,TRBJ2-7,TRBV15,CATSRDLADRVYEQYF
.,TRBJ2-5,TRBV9,CASSATSGRVRETQYF
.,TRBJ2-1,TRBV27,CASSSGTSGVPTSYNEQFF
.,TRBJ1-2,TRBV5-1,CASSLDRAGSYGYTF
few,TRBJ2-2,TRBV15,CATRQGSNTGELFF
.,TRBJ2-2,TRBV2,CASSHRELTGELFF
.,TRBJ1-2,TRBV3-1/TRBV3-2,CASSQRQANYGYTF
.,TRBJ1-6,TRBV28,CASSFGTAGGGPLHF
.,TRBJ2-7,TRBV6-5,CATGTGAYEQYF
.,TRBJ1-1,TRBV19,CASSILATTGTEAFF
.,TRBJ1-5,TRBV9,CASSVDGQGNQPQHF
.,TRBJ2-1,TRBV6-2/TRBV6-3,CASSDQVQQFF
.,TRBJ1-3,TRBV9,CASSVEAGGRSSGNTIYF
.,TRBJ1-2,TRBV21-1,CASSKGRDGQLNYGYTF
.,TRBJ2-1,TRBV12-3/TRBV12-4,CASRGQSNEQFF
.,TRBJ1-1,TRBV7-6,CASSPRTAVGTEAFF
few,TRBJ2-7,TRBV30,CAWTSGIFYEQYF
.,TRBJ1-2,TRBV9,CASSATAGDGYTF
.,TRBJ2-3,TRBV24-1,CATSDEMITDTQYF
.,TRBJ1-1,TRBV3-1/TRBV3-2,CASSQGSANTEAFF
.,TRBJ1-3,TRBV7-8,CASSQRQALGNTIYF
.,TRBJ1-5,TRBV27,CASSISARGGNQPQHF
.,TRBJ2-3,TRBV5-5,CASSITTGRSLEDTQYF
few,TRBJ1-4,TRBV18,CASSNNRGTNEKLFF
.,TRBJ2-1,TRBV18,CASSPGTGGPDEQFF